A selection of T cell receptor beta chains follows, all from one sample in a study of cytomegalovirus exposure and HLA in healthy donors. Here immunoSEQ multiplex PCR was the method, and the copy in TCRdb shows in-frame clones only, minus some. The table shows 85,000 to 120,000 clones, with around 82% occurring only once. Sequencing input: PBMCs. These receptors were obtained from a man between 45 and 60 years old in good health and CMV-seronegative. CDR3s include the opening cysteine and the closing phenylalanine or tryptophan. Each record gives: V gene, CDR3 protein.

v_gene: TRBV14; CDR3aa: CASSSNRVGYTF
v_gene: TRBV10-1; CDR3aa: CASSEWRDRDEKLFF
v_gene: TRBV5-4; CDR3aa: CASSLLTGDTGELFF
v_gene: TRBV2; CDR3aa: CASSRTGRGYTF
v_gene: TRBV7-2; CDR3aa: CASSSPGGETQYF
v_gene: TRBV2; CDR3aa: CASRTGLVNTEAFF
v_gene: TRBV5-4; CDR3aa: CASSLDRDQPQHF
v_gene: TRBV11-2; CDR3aa: CASSSPGGYGYTF
v_gene: TRBV10-3; CDR3aa: CAISDPGQVTDTQYF
v_gene: TRBV2; CDR3aa: CASRSEGGTQYF
v_gene: TRBV29-1; CDR3aa: CSVPQQGHNEQFF
v_gene: TRBV6-5; CDR3aa: CASSRTDREETQYF
v_gene: TRBV5-5; CDR3aa: CASSFAGLPTEAFF
v_gene: TRBV6-5; CDR3aa: CASSYSQSRVAFF
v_gene: TRBV18; CDR3aa: CASSGSDQETQYF
v_gene: TRBV9; CDR3aa: CASSAPSGGPQETQYF
v_gene: TRBV4-3; CDR3aa: CASSREGATGSPLHF
v_gene: TRBV4-2; CDR3aa: CASSQGTGGPDTQYF
v_gene: TRBV4-1; CDR3aa: CASSLPGQYNEQFF
v_gene: TRBV9; CDR3aa: CASSVGQALPYGYTF
v_gene: TRBV18; CDR3aa: CASSPGQAESPLHF
v_gene: TRBV27; CDR3aa: CASSPQVPIYSNQPQHF
v_gene: TRBV28; CDR3aa: CASSFPKAGAQPQHF
v_gene: TRBV19; CDR3aa: CASSSRDSTEVDGYTF
v_gene: TRBV14; CDR3aa: CASSQGVVGGDTQYF
v_gene: TRBV11-2; CDR3aa: CASSWGQGGLAGELFF
v_gene: TRBV21-1; CDR3aa: CASPQRGSCEAFF